Each of the 15 T cell receptor beta chains below was sequenced from the same sample in a study of T cell responses to AZD1222 COVID-19 vaccine. TCRdb's table, derived via immunoSEQ multiplex PCR, lists solely in-frame clones and lacks some. The sample consists of some 58,000 clones, about 87% of them appearing once. The source was peripheral blood, collected on day 0 of AZD1222 vaccination. These receptors were collected from an adult in good health.

The rearrangement joins TRBV7-2 to TRBJ2-2; 9 positions agree with TRBD2. Germline V gene sequence: CDR1 SGHTA, CDR2 FQGNSA. The CDR3 consists of 14 residues. Trimming took 6 bases from V and 1 from J; bases not matched to a gene: 0. Here the CDR3 DNA reads TGTGCCAGCAGGACTAGCGGGAACACCGGGGAGCTGTTTTTT. It encodes CASRTSGNTGELFF.

This clone was counted between two and nine times. The rearrangement links TRBV19 to TRBJ2-2; D gene unclear. This CDR3 contains 14 residues. CDR1 is LNHDA and CDR2 is SQIVND in the germline V gene (reference sequence). With 2 bases removed from V and 5 bases from J, the gap between germline ends came to 9 bases. The chain's CDR3 is CASSITGMTGELFF. The DNA of the CDR3 is TGTGCCAGTAGTATAACGGGTATGACCGGGGAGCTGTTTTTT.

The chain joins TRBV24-1 to TRBJ2-1; 9 bases line up with TRBD2. CDR1 and CDR2 (germline): KGHDR, SFDVKD. The CDR3 has 15 amino acids. Trimming at V came to 6 bases and at J to 2 bases, leaving 4 bases not matched to a gene. CDR3 protein: CATSSSGRPYNEQFF. CDR3 bases: TGTGCCACCAGTTCCAGCGGGAGGCCCTACAATGAGCAGTTCTTC.

This clone was seen just once. The J gene is TRBJ2-1, the V gene TRBV7-9; 9 bases align to TRBD1. The CDR3 has 19 amino acids. With 2 bases clipped from V and 9 bases from J, the junction kept 20 bases outside the gene matches. CDR1 SEHNR and CDR2 FQNEAQ come from the germline V gene (reference sequence). CDR3 region: CASSLRGQGRFSSGSEQFF. The CDR3 bases are TGTGCCAGCAGCTTACGTGGACAGGGGAGGTTCTCCTCGGGTAGTGAGCAGTTCTTC.

This clone appeared once. The chain links TRBV9 to TRBJ2-1; TRBD2 aligns across 8 bases. V lost 4 bases to trimming and J lost 0 bases; unmatched junction nucleotides: 3. The CDR3 has 15 amino acids. The germline V gene encodes CDR1 SGDLS and CDR2 YYNGEE. The CDR3 spells CASSPREGSYNEQFF. DNA of the CDR3: TGTGCCAGCAGCCCTCGGGAGGGCTCCTACAATGAGCAGTTCTTC.

The V gene is TRBV25-1, the J gene TRBJ2-2, with a weak D call TRBD1 (5 bases). CDR3 size: 15 residues. Germline V gives CDR1 MGHDK, CDR2 SYGVNS. V gave up 2 bases and J gave up 4 bases, with 11 bases separating them. The CDR3 reads CASSERGRATGELFF. In DNA, the CDR3 is TGTGCCAGCAGTGAAAGGGGCAGGGCCACCGGGGAGCTGTTTTTT.

The chain uses TRBV7-2 and TRBJ2-5, with D perhaps TRBD2 (6 bases). V shed 5 bases and J shed 5 bases, with 15 bases lying between them. The length of the CDR3 is 14 residues. Germline V gene data show CDR1 as SGHTA and CDR2 as FQGNSA. CDR3 sequence: CASSLPWDSETQYF. In DNA, the CDR3 is TGTGCCAGCAGCCTACCCTGGGACTCGGAGACCCAGTACTTC.

The chain links TRBV11-2 to TRBJ1-1, with 7 bases lining up with TRBD1. The CDR3 totals 16 residues. Germline V gene sequence: CDR1 SGHAT, CDR2 FQNNGV. Unmatched junction bases numbered 10, after V lost 3 bases and J lost 3 bases. CDR3 protein: CASSFDRQGGYTEAFF. The CDR3 DNA reads as TGTGCCAGCAGCTTCGACCGACAGGGAGGTTACACTGAAGCTTTCTTT.

In its sample, this clone is medium-sized (0.01 to 0.1%). Its ends do not fully match the called genes, so a read error is possible. This sequence joins TRBV7-9 and TRBJ1-3; possible D gene TRBD1, 6 bases. Germline V gives CDR1 SEHNR, CDR2 FQNEAQ (reference sequence). There are 16 residues in the CDR3. CDR3 sequence: CASRLEGDTTGNTIYF. The CDR3, as DNA: TGTGCCAGCAGGTTAGAAGGGGACACAACTGGAAACACCATATATTTT.

The chain carries TRBV6-4 and TRBJ2-1; D unclear. CDR1 MRHNA and CDR2 SNTAGT come from the germline V gene. The CDR3 extends over 13 amino acids. V was clipped by 4 bases and J by 0 bases, with 4 bases between them. The CDR3: CASSASSYNEQFF. CDR3 DNA sequence: TGTGCCAGCAGTGCGAGCTCCTACAATGAGCAGTTCTTC.

The chain is built from TRBV6-6 and TRBJ2-1; 7 nucleotides align to TRBD1. J was trimmed by 1 base and V by 6 bases; bases with no gene match: 6. This CDR3 is built from 15 residues. The germline V gene encodes CDR1 MNHNY and CDR2 SVGAGI (reference sequence). This CDR3 is CASRNTGESYNEQFF. Here the CDR3 DNA reads TGTGCCAGCAGGAACACAGGGGAGTCCTACAATGAGCAGTTCTTC.

The chain carries TRBV12-3 or TRBV12-4 and TRBJ1-2; no reliable D call. The V end lost 3 bases, the J end lost 7 bases, and 12 bases lay between the germline ends. The CDR3 contains 13 residues. The CDR3 nucleotides are TGTGCCAGCAGTTTCTCGGGTGAGAGTGGCTACACCTTC. Its protein is CASSFSGESGYTF.

The chain is built from TRBV11-3 and TRBJ1-2, with 8 nucleotides matching TRBD1. The CDR3 length is 12 residues. The junction had 4 bases not matched to a gene; V was cut back by 5 bases and J by 8 bases. CDR1 is SGHNT and CDR2 is YENEEA in the germline V gene. The CDR3 spells CASSLQGGGYTF. CDR3 coding DNA: TGTGCCAGCAGCCTACAGGGGGGAGGCTACACCTTC.

The chain joins TRBV19 to TRBJ1-2, with 11 bases aligning to TRBD1. This CDR3 has 15 residues. From germline, CDR1 is LNHDA and CDR2 SQIVND (reference sequence). J lost 6 bases, V lost 1 base, and 4 bases had no gene match. In nucleotides, the CDR3 is TGTGCCAGTAGTATAGGTGGACAGGGGGCTGATGGCTACACCTTC. Translated, it gives CASSIGGQGADGYTF.

This clone was counted a single time. CDR3 sequence: CASRPSDRRGQPQHF. The CDR3 coding sequence is TGTGCCAGCAGACCCTCTGACAGGCGCGGGCAGCCCCAGCATTTT. The rearrangement uses TRBV27 and TRBJ1-5, with a possible D match to TRBD1 (6 bases). Germline lookup yields CDR1 MNHEY and CDR2 SMNVEV (reference sequence). The CDR3 extends over 15 amino acids. Trimming left V 6 bases short and J 7 bases short, with 19 bases between.